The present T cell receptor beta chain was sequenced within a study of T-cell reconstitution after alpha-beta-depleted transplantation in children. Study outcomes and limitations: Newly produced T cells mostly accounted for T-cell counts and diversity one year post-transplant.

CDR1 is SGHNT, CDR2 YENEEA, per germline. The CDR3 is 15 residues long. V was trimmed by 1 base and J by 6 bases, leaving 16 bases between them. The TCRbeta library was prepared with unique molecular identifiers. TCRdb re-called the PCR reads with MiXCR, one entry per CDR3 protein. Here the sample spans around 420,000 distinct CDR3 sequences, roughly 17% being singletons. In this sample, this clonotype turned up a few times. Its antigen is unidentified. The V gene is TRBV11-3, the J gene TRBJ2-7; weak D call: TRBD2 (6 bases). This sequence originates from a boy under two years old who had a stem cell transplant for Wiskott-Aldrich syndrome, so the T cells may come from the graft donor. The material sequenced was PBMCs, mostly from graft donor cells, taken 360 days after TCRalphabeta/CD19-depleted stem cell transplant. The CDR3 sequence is CASSLGSRRAREQYF. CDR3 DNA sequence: TGTGCCAGCAGCTTAGGGTCCCGGAGGGCCCGCGAGCAGTACTTC.